These T cell receptor beta chains were read from a single sample in a study of blood T cells in healthy people across ages. TCRdb re-called the 5' RACE reads through MiXCR, storing one row per CDR3 protein. Altogether around 1,700,000 distinct CDR3 sequences are present, 28% being singletons, with the ten largest covering roughly 8.2%. Sequencing used blood. These TCRs come from a woman in her twenties or thirties in good health. CDR3s include the opening cysteine and the closing phenylalanine or tryptophan. A D gene is named only where the DNA matches it firmly. Some rows have no size entry. The others give once, few or many, or a class for an expanded clone.

v_gene,abundance,d_gene,len,j_gene,CDR3aa,CDR3nt
TRBV7-9,-,TRBD2,16,TRBJ2-5,CASSLRASGLKETQYF,TGTGCCAGCAGCTTACGGGCTAGCGGGCTCAAAGAGACCCAGTACTTC
TRBV20-1,few,TRBD2,15,TRBJ2-3,CSANSLAGEADTQYF,TGCAGTGCAAACTCACTAGCGGGAGAGGCAGATACGCAGTATTTT
TRBV20-1,-,-,14,TRBJ2-7,CSAAGTPPAREQYF,TGCAGTGCTGCCGGGACTCCCCCAGCGCGCGAGCAGTACTTC
TRBV20-1,many,-,11,TRBJ2-5,CSARPRETQYF,TGCAGTGCTAGACCTCGAGAGACCCAGTACTTC
TRBV6-2/TRBV6-3,-,-,13,TRBJ2-1,CASTERWDNEQFF,TGTGCCAGCACCGAACGGTGGGACAATGAGCAGTTCTTC
TRBV7-2,once,-,15,TRBJ1-6,CASSLGQGYGSPLHF,TGTGCCAGCAGCTTAGGGCAGGGGTATGGTTCACCCCTCCACTTT
TRBV7-2,-,-,17,TRBJ2-4,CASSQGVGWRGRSIQYF,TGTGCCAGCAGCCAAGGGGTCGGTTGGCGGGGCAGATCCATTCAGTACTTC
TRBV11-2,-,-,13,TRBJ2-1,CANSAPGYNEQFF,TGTGCCAACAGCGCCCCAGGATACAATGAGCAGTTCTTC
TRBV12-3/TRBV12-4,once,-,15,TRBJ1-5,CAITLGGVGHQPQHF,TGTGCCATCACCTTAGGCGGGGTTGGGCATCAGCCCCAGCATTTT
TRBV12-3/TRBV12-4,few,-,14,TRBJ1-2,CASSPVGAYYGYTF,TGTGCCAGCAGCCCGGTGGGGGCCTACTATGGCTACACCTTC
TRBV18,few,TRBD2,15,TRBJ2-1,CASSATGGGLNEQFF,TGTGCCAGCTCGGCGACCGGGGGGGGACTCAATGAGCAGTTCTTC
TRBV2,few,-,16,TRBJ1-2,CASSSSPGTGLNGYTF,TGTGCCAGCAGCTCTTCCCCCGGGACCGGGTTGAATGGCTACACCTTC
TRBV7-9,-,-,16,TRBJ2-5,CASSLARTTITQTQYF,TGTGCCAGCAGCTTAGCGAGGACTACCATCACCCAGACCCAGTACTTC
TRBV11-3,-,-,15,TRBJ1-2,CASSLPLRADYGYTF,TGTGCCAGCAGCTTACCCCTCAGGGCCGACTATGGCTACACCTTC
TRBV4-3,few,-,16,TRBJ2-7,CASSQAVDSRTYEQYF,TGCGCCAGCAGCCAAGCGGTGGACAGCCGGACCTACGAGCAGTACTTC